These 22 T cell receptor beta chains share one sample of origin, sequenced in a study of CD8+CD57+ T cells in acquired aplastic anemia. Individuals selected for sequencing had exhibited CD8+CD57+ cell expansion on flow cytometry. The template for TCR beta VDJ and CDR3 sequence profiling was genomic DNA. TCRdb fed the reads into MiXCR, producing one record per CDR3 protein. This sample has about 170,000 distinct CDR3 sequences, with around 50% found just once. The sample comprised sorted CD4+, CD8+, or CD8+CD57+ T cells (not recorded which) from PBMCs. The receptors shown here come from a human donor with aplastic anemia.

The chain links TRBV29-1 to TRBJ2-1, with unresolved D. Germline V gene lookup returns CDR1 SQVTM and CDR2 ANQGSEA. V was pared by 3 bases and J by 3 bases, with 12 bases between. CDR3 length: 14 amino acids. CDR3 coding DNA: TGCAGCGTTGATGCAGCTTCAAACTACAATGAGCAGTTCTTC. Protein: CSVDAASNYNEQFF.

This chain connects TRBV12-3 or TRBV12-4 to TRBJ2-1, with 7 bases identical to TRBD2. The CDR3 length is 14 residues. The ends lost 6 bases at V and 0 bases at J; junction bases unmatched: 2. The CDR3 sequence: CASRLASSYNEQFF. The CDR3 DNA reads TGTGCCAGCAGACTAGCGAGCTCCTACAATGAGCAGTTCTTC.

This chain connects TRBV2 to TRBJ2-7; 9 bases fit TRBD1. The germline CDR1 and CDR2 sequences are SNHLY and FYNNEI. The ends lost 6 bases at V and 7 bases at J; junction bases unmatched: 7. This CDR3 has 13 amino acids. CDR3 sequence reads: CASRDRGTLEQYF. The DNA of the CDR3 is TGTGCCAGCAGGGACAGGGGTACGTTGGAGCAGTACTTC.

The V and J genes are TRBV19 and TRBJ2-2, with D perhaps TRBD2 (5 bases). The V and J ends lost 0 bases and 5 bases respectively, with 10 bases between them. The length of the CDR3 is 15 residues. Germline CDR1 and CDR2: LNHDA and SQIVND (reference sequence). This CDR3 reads CASSIDGGGTGELFF. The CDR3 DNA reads TGTGCCAGTAGTATAGATGGCGGAGGAACCGGGGAGCTGTTTTTT.

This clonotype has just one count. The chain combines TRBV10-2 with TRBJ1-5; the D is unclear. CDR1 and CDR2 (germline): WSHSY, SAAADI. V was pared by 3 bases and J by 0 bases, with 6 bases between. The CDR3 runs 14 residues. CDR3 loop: CASSEMGSNQPQHF. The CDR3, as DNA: TGCGCCAGCAGTGAAATGGGTAGCAATCAGCCCCAGCATTTT.

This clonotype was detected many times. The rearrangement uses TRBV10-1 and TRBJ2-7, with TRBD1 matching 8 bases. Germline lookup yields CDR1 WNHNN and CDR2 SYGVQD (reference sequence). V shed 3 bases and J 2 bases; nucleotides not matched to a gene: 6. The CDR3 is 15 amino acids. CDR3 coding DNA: TGCGCCAGCAGTGAAGACAGGGGAGTTCCCTACGAGCAGTACTTC. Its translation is CASSEDRGVPYEQYF.

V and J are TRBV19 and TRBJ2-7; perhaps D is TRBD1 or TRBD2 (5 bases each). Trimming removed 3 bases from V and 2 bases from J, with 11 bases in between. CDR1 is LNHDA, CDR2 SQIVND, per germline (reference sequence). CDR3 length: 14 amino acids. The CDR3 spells CASSMGRGTYEQYF. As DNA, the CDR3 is TGTGCCAGTAGTATGGGACGAGGGACCTACGAGCAGTACTTC.

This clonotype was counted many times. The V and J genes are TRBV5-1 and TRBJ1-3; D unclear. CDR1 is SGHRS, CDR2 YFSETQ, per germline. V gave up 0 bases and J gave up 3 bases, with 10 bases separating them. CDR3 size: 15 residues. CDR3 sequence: CASSLGGSIGNTIYF. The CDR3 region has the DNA TGCGCCAGCAGCTTGGGGGGATCGATTGGAAACACCATATATTTT. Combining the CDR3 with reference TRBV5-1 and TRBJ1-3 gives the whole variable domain KAGVTQTPRYLIKTRGQQVTLSCSPISGHRSVSWYQQTPGQGLQFLFEYFSETQRNKGNFPGRFSGRQFSNSRSEMNVSTLELGDSALYLCASSLGGSIGNTIYFGEGSWLTVV.

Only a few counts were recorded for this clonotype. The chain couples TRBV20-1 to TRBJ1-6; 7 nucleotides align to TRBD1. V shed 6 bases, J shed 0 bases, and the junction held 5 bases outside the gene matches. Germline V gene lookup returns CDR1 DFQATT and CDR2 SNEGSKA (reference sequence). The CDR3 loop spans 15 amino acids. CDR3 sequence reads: CSADRQGSYNSPLHF. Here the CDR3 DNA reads TGCAGTGCGGATAGACAGGGCTCCTATAATTCACCCCTCCACTTT.

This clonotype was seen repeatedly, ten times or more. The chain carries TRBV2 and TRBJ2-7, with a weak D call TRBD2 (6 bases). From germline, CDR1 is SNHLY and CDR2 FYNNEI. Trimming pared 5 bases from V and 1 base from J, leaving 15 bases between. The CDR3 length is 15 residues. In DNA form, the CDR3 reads TGTGCCAGCAGTCCTAACGGGGGTGGGTCCTACGAGCAGTACTTC. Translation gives CASSPNGGGSYEQYF.

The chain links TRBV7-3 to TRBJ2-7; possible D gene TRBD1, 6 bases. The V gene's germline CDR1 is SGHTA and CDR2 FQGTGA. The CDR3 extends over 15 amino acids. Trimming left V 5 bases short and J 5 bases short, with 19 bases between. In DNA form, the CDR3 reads TGTGCCAGCAGCCCGGACAGTAGGGTATTAAACGAGCAGTACTTC. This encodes CASSPDSRVLNEQYF.

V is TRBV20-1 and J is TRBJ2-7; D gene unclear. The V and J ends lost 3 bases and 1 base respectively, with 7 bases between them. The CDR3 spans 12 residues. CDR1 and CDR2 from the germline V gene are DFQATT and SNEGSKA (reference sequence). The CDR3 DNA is TGCAGTGCTAGTGTGCTTTCCTACGAGCAGTACTTC. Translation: CSASVLSYEQYF.

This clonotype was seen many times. The CDR3, as DNA: TGTGCCAGCAGCTTAGAAGGGGAAAAACTGTTTTTT. This sequence encodes CASSLEGEKLFF. This chain links TRBV7-9 with TRBJ1-4; unclear D gene. This CDR3 contains 12 residues. Germline V CDR1 and CDR2: SEHNR, FQNEAQ (reference sequence). V dropped 1 base and J dropped 8 bases, with 5 bases sitting between them.

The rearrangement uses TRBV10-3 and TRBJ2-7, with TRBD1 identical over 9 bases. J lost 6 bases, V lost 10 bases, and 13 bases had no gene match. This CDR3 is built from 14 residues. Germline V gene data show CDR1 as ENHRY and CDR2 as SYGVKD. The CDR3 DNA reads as TGTGCCACAGGGGGAGGGACAGGGAGCTGCGAGCAGTACTTC. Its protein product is CATGGGTGSCEQYF.

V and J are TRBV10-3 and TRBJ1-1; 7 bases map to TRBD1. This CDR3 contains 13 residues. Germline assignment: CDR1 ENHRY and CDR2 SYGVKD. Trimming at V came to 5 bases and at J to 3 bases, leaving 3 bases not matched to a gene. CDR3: CAISRQGDTEAFF. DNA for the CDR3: TGTGCCATCAGTCGACAGGGCGACACTGAAGCTTTCTTT.

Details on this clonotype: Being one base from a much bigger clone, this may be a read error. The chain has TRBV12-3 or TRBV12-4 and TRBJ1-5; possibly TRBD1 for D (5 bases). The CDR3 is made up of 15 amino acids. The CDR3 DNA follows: TGTACCAGCAGTTCTTCTCAGGCCAGGGATCAGCCCCAGCATTTT. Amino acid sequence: CTSSSSQARDQPQHF.

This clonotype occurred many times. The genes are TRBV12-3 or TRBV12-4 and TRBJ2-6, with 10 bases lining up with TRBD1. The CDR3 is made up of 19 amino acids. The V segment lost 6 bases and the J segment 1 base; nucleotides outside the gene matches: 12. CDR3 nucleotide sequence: TGTGCCAGCAGCCTTAAGGGACAGGGGATGCAATCTGGGGCCAACGTCCTGACTTTC. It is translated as CASSLKGQGMQSGANVLTF.

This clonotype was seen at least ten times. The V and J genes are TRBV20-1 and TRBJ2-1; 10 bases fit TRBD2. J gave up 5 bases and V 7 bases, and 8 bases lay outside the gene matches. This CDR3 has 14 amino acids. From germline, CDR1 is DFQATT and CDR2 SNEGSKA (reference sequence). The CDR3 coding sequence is TGCAGTGGCCAAGCGGGGGGGCCCCACAATGAGCAGTTCTTC. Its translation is CSGQAGGPHNEQFF.

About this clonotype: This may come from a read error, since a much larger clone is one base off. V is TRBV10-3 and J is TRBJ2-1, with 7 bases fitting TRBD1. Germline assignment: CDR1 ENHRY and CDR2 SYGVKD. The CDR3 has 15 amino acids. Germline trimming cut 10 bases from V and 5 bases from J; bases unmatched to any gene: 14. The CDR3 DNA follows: TGTGCCACCACATCGGACAGGCGGCTGAACAATGAGCAGTTCTTC. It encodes CATTSDRRLNNEQFF.

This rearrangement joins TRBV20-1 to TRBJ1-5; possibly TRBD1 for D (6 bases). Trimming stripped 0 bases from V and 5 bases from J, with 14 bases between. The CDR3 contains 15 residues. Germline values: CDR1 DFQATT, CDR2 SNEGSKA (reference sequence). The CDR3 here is CSARDRWGADQPQHF. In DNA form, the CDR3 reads TGCAGTGCTAGAGATCGATGGGGGGCAGATCAGCCCCAGCATTTT.

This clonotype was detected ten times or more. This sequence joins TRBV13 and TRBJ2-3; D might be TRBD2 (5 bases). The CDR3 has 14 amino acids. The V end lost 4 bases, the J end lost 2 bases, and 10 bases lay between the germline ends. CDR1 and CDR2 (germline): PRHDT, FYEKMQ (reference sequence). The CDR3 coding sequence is TGTGCCAGCAGCTCAGACGGACTCACAGATACGCAGTATTTT. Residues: CASSSDGLTDTQYF.

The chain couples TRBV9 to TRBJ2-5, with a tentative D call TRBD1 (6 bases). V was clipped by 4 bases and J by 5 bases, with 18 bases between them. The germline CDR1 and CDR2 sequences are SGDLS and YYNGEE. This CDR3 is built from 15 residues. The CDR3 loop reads CASSTGTIGRETQYF. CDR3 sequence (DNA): TGTGCCAGCAGCACAGGGACAATCGGACGGGAGACCCAGTACTTC.